These T cell receptor beta chains were read from a single sample in a study of blood T cell repertoires in COVID-19. Generated by immunoSEQ multiplex PCR, the TCRdb table keeps only in-frame clones and is missing some. This sample has roughly 63,000 clones, with 70% to 85% found just once. The sample taken for sequencing was peripheral blood. Source of these receptors: a human donor in a cohort sampled during active COVID-19. Each CDR3 is given with its conserved first and last residue. A D gene is named only where the DNA matches it firmly. Expanded clones get a size class; other rows say once, few or many, or leave the size out.

V gene: TRBV23-1; J gene: TRBJ2-7; D gene: .; CDR3 length: 16; clone size: .; CDR3 DNA: TGCGCCAGCAGTCAATCTTGCGGACATCACTCCTACGAGCAGTACTTC; CDR3 protein: CASSQSCGHHSYEQYF
V gene: TRBV9; J gene: TRBJ2-2; D gene: .; CDR3 length: 14; clone size: few; CDR3 DNA: TGTGCCAGCAGCGTAGGAGGAAACACCGGGGAGCTGTTTTTT; CDR3 protein: CASSVGGNTGELFF
V gene: TRBV5-4; J gene: TRBJ1-2; D gene: TRBD1; CDR3 length: 14; clone size: .; CDR3 DNA: TGTGCCAGCAGCGGGACAGGGGGCAACTATGGCTACACCTTC; CDR3 protein: CASSGTGGNYGYTF
V gene: TRBV6-5; J gene: TRBJ2-5; D gene: .; CDR3 length: 15; clone size: .; CDR3 DNA: TGTGCCAGCAGCAAGGGGGGGGGCGCTCAAGAGACCCAGTACTTC; CDR3 protein: CASSKGGGAQETQYF
V gene: TRBV4-1; J gene: TRBJ2-3; D gene: TRBD2; CDR3 length: 15; clone size: few; CDR3 DNA: TGCGCCAGCAGCCAAAGACTAGCGGGAGCAGATACGCAGTATTTT; CDR3 protein: CASSQRLAGADTQYF
V gene: TRBV11-3; J gene: TRBJ1-1; D gene: .; CDR3 length: 14; clone size: .; CDR3 DNA: TGTGCCAGCAGCTTAGGGTCGGGGAACACTGAAGCTTTCTTT; CDR3 protein: CASSLGSGNTEAFF
V gene: TRBV29-1; J gene: TRBJ2-3; D gene: TRBD1; CDR3 length: 20; clone size: .; CDR3 DNA: TGCAGCGGTGGTACATTGGGACAGGGTAAGACAACAGCGGTCACAGATACGCAGTATTTT; CDR3 protein: CSGGTLGQGKTTAVTDTQYF
V gene: TRBV6-6; J gene: TRBJ2-1; D gene: TRBD2; CDR3 length: 15; clone size: .; CDR3 DNA: TGTGCCAGCAGTCCCCGACTAGCGGTTTTCAATGAGCAGTTCTTC; CDR3 protein: CASSPRLAVFNEQFF
V gene: TRBV7-9; J gene: TRBJ2-7; D gene: .; CDR3 length: 14; clone size: .; CDR3 DNA: TGTGCCAGCAGCTTAGGGGGGCTCACCTACGAGCAGTACTTC; CDR3 protein: CASSLGGLTYEQYF
V gene: TRBV6-1; J gene: TRBJ2-5; D gene: TRBD1; CDR3 length: 15; clone size: .; CDR3 DNA: TGTGCCAGCAGTGAAGGGACAGGTCCTGGAGAGACCCAGTACTTC; CDR3 protein: CASSEGTGPGETQYF
V gene: TRBV30; J gene: TRBJ1-2; D gene: TRBD1; CDR3 length: 14; clone size: .; CDR3 DNA: TGTGCCGCACCGGGACAGGGAACGGGCTATGGCTACACCTTC; CDR3 protein: CAAPGQGTGYGYTF
V gene: TRBV9; J gene: TRBJ2-5; D gene: .; CDR3 length: 15; clone size: .; CDR3 DNA: TGTGCCAGCAGCGTAGTGGCGGGCGCCGAAGAGACCCAGTACTTC; CDR3 protein: CASSVVAGAEETQYF
V gene: TRBV10-2; J gene: TRBJ1-1; D gene: .; CDR3 length: 10; clone size: .; CDR3 DNA: TGCGCCAGCCAGGGATCTGAAGCTTTCTTT; CDR3 protein: CASQGSEAFF
V gene: TRBV5-1; J gene: TRBJ2-7; D gene: TRBD2; CDR3 length: 15; clone size: .; CDR3 DNA: TGCGCCAGCAGCTTGAATAGCGGGAGCAGCTACGAGCAGTACTTC; CDR3 protein: CASSLNSGSSYEQYF
V gene: TRBV5-1; J gene: TRBJ2-5; D gene: .; CDR3 length: 14; clone size: .; CDR3 DNA: TGCGCCAGCAGCCCCCGGGTCTCAGGGGAGACCCAGTACTTC; CDR3 protein: CASSPRVSGETQYF
V gene: TRBV18; J gene: TRBJ2-4; D gene: TRBD1; CDR3 length: 16; clone size: .; CDR3 DNA: TGTGCCAGCGGACAGGGGCGAACTCTAGCCAAAAACATTCAGTACTTC; CDR3 protein: CASGQGRTLAKNIQYF
V gene: TRBV11-2; J gene: TRBJ2-5; D gene: .; CDR3 length: 12; clone size: .; CDR3 DNA: TGTGCCAGCAGCTATAGTACGGAGACCCAGTACTTC; CDR3 protein: CASSYSTETQYF
V gene: TRBV6-1; J gene: TRBJ2-3; D gene: .; CDR3 length: 17; clone size: .; CDR3 DNA: TGTGCCAGCAGTGAAGGGCCAGGGACATCTAGCACAGATACGCAGTATTTT; CDR3 protein: CASSEGPGTSSTDTQYF
V gene: TRBV6-2/TRBV6-3; J gene: TRBJ2-1; D gene: .; CDR3 length: 15; clone size: .; CDR3 DNA: TGTGCCAGCAGCTCTTATTCTACTCCCTCTACGCGGCAGTTCTTC; CDR3 protein: CASSSYSTPSTRQFF
V gene: TRBV24-1; J gene: TRBJ1-1; D gene: TRBD1; CDR3 length: 14; clone size: .; CDR3 DNA: TGTGCCACCAGTGCTTCAGGGGGTAGGACTGAAGCTTTCTTT; CDR3 protein: CATSASGGRTEAFF
V gene: TRBV20-1; J gene: TRBJ2-1; D gene: .; CDR3 length: 11; clone size: .; CDR3 DNA: TGCAGTGCTAGAGAAGCCTATGAGCAGTTCTTC; CDR3 protein: CSAREAYEQFF
V gene: TRBV2; J gene: TRBJ1-1; D gene: .; CDR3 length: 15; clone size: .; CDR3 DNA: TGTGCCAGCAGCGGGGGGGAAGCGGTTGGTGCTGAAGCTTTCTTT; CDR3 protein: CASSGGEAVGAEAFF
V gene: TRBV14; J gene: TRBJ2-3; D gene: .; CDR3 length: 15; clone size: .; CDR3 DNA: TGTGCCAGCAGCCAAGGAGGGAGGATCACAGATACGCAGTATTTT; CDR3 protein: CASSQGGRITDTQYF
V gene: TRBV7-2; J gene: TRBJ2-1; D gene: .; CDR3 length: 13; clone size: few; CDR3 DNA: TGTGCCAGCAGCTTTCAGGGGTATGGTGAGCAGTTCTTC; CDR3 protein: CASSFQGYGEQFF
V gene: TRBV5-8; J gene: TRBJ1-4; D gene: .; CDR3 length: 13; clone size: .; CDR3 DNA: TGTGCCAGCAGCCCCCGATTTGCGGGAAGGATGTTTTTT; CDR3 protein: CASSPRFAGRMFF
V gene: TRBV19; J gene: TRBJ2-1; D gene: TRBD2; CDR3 length: 16; clone size: .; CDR3 DNA: TGTGCCAGTAGTATCCGTGGGACTAGCGGGAGCGATGAGCAGTTCTTC; CDR3 protein: CASSIRGTSGSDEQFF
V gene: TRBV28; J gene: TRBJ1-3; D gene: TRBD1; CDR3 length: 20; clone size: .; CDR3 DNA: TGTGCCAGCAGCCCACTGGGGCAGGGGGCTTTTCGTGCGTCTGGAAACACCATATATTTT; CDR3 protein: CASSPLGQGAFRASGNTIYF
V gene: TRBV7-9; J gene: TRBJ1-4; D gene: TRBD1; CDR3 length: 14; clone size: .; CDR3 DNA: TGTGCCAGCAGCTTAGACAGGGGTTATGAAAAACTGTTTTTT; CDR3 protein: CASSLDRGYEKLFF
V gene: TRBV29-1; J gene: TRBJ1-1; D gene: .; CDR3 length: 14; clone size: .; CDR3 DNA: TGCAGCGTTCGCCTTACACGAATGAACACTGAAGCTTTCTTT; CDR3 protein: CSVRLTRMNTEAFF